Included here is one T cell receptor beta chain sequence, with context. The CDR3 is 12 residues long. Germline V gene data show CDR1 as SGHTA and CDR2 as FQGTGA. Trimming removed 5 bases from V and 6 bases from J, with 11 bases in between. This sample was included in a study of T cell responses to AZD1222 COVID-19 vaccine. The data were produced by immunoSEQ multiplex PCR, yet TCRdb's version contains in-frame clones alone and is incomplete. This sample has just over 80,000 clones, with about nine tenths found just once. Sequenced here: peripheral blood, sampled on day 0 of AZD1222 vaccination. This receptor was obtained from an adult in good health. The gene calls are TRBV7-3 and TRBJ2-7; D call uncertain. Here the CDR3 DNA reads TGTGCCAGCAGCAGGGATGGCGGCGAGCAGTACTTC. This encodes CASSRDGGEQYF. The variable domain in full, with the rest retrieved from reference TRBV7-3 and TRBJ2-7, is GAGVSQTPSNKVTEKGKYVELRCDPISGHTALYWYRQSLGQGPEFLIYFQGTGAADDSGLPNDRFFAVRPEGSVSTLKIQRTERGDSAVYLCASSRDGGEQYFGPGTRLTVT.